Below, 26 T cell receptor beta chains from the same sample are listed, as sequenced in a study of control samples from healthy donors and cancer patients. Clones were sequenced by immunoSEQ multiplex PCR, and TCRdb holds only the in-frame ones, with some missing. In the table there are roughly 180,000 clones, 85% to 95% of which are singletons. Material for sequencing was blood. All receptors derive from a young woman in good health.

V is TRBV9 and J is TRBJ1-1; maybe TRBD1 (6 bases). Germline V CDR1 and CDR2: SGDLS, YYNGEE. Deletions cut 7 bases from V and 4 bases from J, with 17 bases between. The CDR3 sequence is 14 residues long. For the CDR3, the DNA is TGTGCCAGCGGACCAATAGGGGGGGGCACTGAAGCTTTCTTT. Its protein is CASGPIGGGTEAFF.

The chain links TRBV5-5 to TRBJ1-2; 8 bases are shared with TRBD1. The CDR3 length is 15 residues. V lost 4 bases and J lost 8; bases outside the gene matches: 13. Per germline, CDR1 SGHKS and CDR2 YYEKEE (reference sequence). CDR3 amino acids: CASSPGQAIPLGYTF. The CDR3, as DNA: TGTGCCAGCAGCCCGGGACAGGCTATACCTCTCGGCTACACCTTC.

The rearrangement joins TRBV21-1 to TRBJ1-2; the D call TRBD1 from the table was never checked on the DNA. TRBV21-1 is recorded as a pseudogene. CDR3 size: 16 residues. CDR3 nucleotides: TGTGCCAGCAGCAAGGAGGGGGCGGACGATAACTATGGCTACACCTTC. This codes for CASSKEGADDNYGYTF.

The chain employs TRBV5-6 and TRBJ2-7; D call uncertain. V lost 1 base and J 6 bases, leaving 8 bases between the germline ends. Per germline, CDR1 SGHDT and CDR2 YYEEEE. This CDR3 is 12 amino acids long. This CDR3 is CASSLFSSEQYF. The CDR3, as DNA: TGTGCCAGCAGCTTGTTCAGCTCCGAGCAGTACTTC.

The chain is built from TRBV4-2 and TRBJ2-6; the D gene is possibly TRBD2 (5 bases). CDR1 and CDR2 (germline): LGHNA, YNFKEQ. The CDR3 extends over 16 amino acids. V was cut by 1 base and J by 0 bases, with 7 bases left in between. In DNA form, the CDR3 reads TGTGCCAGCAGCCAAGGGGGAGCCTCTGGGGCCAACGTCCTGACTTTC. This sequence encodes CASSQGGASGANVLTF.

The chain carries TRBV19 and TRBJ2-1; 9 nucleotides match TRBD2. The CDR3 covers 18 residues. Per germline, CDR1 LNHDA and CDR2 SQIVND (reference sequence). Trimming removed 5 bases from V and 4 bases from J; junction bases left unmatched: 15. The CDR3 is CASSPTPAGGLLYNEQFF. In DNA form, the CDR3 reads TGTGCCAGTAGTCCCACCCCAGCGGGAGGCCTTCTTTACAATGAGCAGTTCTTC.

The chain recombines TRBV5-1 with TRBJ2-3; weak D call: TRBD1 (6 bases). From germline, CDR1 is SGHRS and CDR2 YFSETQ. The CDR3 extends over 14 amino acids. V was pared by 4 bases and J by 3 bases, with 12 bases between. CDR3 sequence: CASSLRTETDTQYF. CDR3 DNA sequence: TGCGCCAGCAGCCTGAGGACAGAAACAGATACGCAGTATTTT. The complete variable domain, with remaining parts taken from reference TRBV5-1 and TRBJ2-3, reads KAGVTQTPRYLIKTRGQQVTLSCSPISGHRSVSWYQQTPGQGLQFLFEYFSETQRNKGNFPGRFSGRQFSNSRSEMNVSTLELGDSALYLCASSLRTETDTQYFGPGTRLTVL.

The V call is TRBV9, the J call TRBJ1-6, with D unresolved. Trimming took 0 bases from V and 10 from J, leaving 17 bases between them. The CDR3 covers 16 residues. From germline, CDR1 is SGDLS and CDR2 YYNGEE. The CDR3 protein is CASSVEGGGGRSPLHF. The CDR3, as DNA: TGTGCCAGCAGCGTAGAGGGAGGAGGAGGTAGATCACCCCTCCACTTT.

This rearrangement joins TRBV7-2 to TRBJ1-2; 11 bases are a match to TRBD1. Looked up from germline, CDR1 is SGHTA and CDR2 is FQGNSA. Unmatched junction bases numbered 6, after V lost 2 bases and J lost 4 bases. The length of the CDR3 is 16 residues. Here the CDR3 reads CASSLLGTGGGYGYTF. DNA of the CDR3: TGTGCCAGCAGCTTACTCGGGACAGGGGGTGGCTATGGCTACACCTTC.

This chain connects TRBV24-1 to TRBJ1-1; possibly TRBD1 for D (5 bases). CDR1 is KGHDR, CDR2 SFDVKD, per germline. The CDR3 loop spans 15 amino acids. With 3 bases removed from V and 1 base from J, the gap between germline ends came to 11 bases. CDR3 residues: CATSDPGRTNTEAFF. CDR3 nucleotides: TGTGCCACCAGTGATCCGGGACGGACGAACACTGAAGCTTTCTTT.

The CDR3 bases are TGTGCCATCAGTGAAGACAGTAGTAATGAAAAACTGTTTTTT. It is translated as CAISEDSSNEKLFF. The chain couples TRBV10-3 to TRBJ1-4; possible D gene TRBD1, 5 bases. Germline values: CDR1 ENHRY, CDR2 SYGVKD. The CDR3 is 14 residues long. The V gene lost 3 bases and the J gene lost 4 bases, with 9 bases spanning the gap.

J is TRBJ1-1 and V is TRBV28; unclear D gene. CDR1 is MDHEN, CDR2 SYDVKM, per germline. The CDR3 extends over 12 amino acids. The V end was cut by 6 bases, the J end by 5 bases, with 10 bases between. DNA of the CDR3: TGTGCCAGCAGCTATAGGATTACTGAAGCTTTCTTT. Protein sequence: CASSYRITEAFF.

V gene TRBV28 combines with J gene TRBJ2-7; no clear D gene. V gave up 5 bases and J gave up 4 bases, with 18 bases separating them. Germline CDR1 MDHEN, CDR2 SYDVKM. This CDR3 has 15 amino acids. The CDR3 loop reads CASSQDVERLYEQYF. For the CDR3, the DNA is TGTGCCAGCAGTCAGGACGTCGAAAGGCTTTACGAGCAGTACTTC.

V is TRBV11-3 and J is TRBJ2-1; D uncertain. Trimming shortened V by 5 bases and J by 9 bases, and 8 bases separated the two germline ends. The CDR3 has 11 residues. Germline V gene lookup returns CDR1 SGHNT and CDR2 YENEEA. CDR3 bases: TGTGCCAGCAGCAGAAGGAGTGAGCAGTTCTTC. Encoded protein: CASSRRSEQFF.

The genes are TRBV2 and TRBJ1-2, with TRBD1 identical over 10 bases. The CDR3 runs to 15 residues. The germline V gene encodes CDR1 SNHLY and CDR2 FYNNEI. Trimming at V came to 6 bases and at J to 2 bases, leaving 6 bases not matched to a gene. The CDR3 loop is CASRAGQGVNYGYTF. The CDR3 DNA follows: TGTGCCAGCAGGGCTGGACAGGGGGTAAACTATGGCTACACCTTC.

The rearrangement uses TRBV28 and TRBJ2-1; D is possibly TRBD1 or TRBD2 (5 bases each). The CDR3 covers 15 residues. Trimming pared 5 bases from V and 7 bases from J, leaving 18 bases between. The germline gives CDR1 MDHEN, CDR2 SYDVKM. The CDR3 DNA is TGTGCCAGCAGTCGAAGTCTTGGGGGTTTTAATGAGCAGTTCTTC. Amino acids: CASSRSLGGFNEQFF. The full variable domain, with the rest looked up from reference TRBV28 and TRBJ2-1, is DVKVTQSSRYLVKRTGEKVFLECVQDMDHENMFWYRQDPGLGLRLIYFSYDVKMKEKGDIPEGYSVSREKKERFSLILESASTNQTSMYLCASSRSLGGFNEQFFGPGTRLTVL.

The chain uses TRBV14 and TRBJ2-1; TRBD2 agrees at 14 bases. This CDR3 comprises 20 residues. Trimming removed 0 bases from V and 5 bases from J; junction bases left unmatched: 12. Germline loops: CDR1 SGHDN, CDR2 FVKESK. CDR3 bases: TGTGCCAGCAGCCAAGACCCGGGACTAGCGGGAGTCTGGACCCACAATGAGCAGTTCTTC. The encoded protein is CASSQDPGLAGVWTHNEQFF.

CDR3 protein: CASSYSYLSGNTIYF. The CDR3 DNA reads TGTGCCAGCAGTTACTCCTACCTCTCTGGAAACACCATATATTTT. The chain carries TRBV6-5 and TRBJ1-3; no firm D call. Trimming stripped 0 bases from V and 0 bases from J, with 6 bases between. Germline assignment: CDR1 MNHEY and CDR2 SVGAGI. CDR3 length equals 15 residues.

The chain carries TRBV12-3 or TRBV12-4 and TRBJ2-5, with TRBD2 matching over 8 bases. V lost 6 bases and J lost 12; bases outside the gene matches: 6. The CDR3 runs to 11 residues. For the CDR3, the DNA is TGTGCCAGCAGAAAGACTAGCGAGGAGTACTTC. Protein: CASRKTSEEYF.

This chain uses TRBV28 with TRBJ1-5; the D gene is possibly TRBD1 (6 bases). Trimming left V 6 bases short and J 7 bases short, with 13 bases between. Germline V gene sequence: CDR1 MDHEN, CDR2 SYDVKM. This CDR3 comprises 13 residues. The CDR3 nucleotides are TGTGCCAGCAGGCTGCACGGGGGCCAGCCCCAGCATTTT. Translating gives CASRLHGGQPQHF.

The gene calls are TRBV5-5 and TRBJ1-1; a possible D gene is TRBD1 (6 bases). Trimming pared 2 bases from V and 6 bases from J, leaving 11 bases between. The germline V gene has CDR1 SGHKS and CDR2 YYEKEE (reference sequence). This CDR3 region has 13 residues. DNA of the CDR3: TGTGCCAGCAGCTTCAGGGGTTACGCTGAAGCTTTCTTT. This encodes CASSFRGYAEAFF.

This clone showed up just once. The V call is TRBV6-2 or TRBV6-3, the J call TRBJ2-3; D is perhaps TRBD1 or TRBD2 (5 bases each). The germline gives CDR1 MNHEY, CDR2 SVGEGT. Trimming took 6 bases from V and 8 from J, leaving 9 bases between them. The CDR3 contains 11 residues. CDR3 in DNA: TGTGCCAGCAGCACCGGGGCTACGCAGTATTTT. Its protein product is CASSTGATQYF.

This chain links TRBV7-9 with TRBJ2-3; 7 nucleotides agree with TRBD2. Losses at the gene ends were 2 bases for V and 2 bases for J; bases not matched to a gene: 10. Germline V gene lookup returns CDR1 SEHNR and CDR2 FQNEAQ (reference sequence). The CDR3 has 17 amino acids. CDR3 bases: TGTGCCAGCAGCTTAACCATAGGTCTAGCGGACACAGATACGCAGTATTTT. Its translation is CASSLTIGLADTDTQYF.

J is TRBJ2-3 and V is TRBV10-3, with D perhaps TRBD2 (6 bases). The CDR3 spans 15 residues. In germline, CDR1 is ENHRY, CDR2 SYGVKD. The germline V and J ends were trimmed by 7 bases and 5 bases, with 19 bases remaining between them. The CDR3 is CAITGTGDGGDTQYF. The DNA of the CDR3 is TGTGCCATCACCGGGACTGGCGACGGAGGAGATACGCAGTATTTT.

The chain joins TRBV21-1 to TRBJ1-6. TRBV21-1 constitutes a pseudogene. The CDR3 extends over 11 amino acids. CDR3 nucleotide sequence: TGTGCCAGCCCCAAGGGAGGCGTCATCCACTTT. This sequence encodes CASPKGGVIHF.

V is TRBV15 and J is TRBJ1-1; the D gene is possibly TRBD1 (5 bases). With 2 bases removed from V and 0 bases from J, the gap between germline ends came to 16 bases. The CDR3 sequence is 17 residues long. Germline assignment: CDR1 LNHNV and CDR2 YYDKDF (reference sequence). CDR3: CATSRNRGLMMNTEAFF. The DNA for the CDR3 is TGTGCCACCAGCAGAAATCGGGGGTTGATGATGAACACTGAAGCTTTCTTT.